This TCR beta chain was identified during a study of blood T cell repertoires in COVID-19. Study context: T cells, B-cell-depleted T cells, or PBMCs supplied cDNA or gDNA.

This CDR3 has 19 residues. V dropped 0 bases and J dropped 0 bases, with 16 bases sitting between them. CDR1 and CDR2 (germline): SGDLS, YYNGEE. Profiled with immunoSEQ multiplex PCR; TCRdb holds only in-frame clones, not every one. The table includes over 250,000 clones, approximately 88% detected once. Sequenced: peripheral blood. The receptor was isolated from a human donor with COVID-19, enrolled during active disease. The donor label of this sample is uncertain. The gene calls are TRBV9 and TRBJ2-6, with D possibly TRBD1 on 5 matching bases. Written as DNA, the CDR3 is TGTGCCAGCAGCGTAGCGGTAAGGACATCGATCTCTGGGGCCAACGTCCTGACTTTC. It yields the protein CASSVAVRTSISGANVLTF. The full variable domain, rest sourced from reference TRBV9 and TRBJ2-6, is DSGVTQTPKHLITATGQRVTLRCSPRSGDLSVYWYQQSLDQGLQFLIQYYNGEERAKGNILERFSAQQFPDLHSELNLSSLELGDSALYFCASSVAVRTSISGANVLTFGAGSRLTVL.